Listed below are T cell receptor beta chains from one sample, sequenced in a study of immune characterization of retroperitoneal liposarcoma. TCRdb passed the PCR reads through MiXCR, listing each CDR3 protein once. The table includes thousands of distinct CDR3 sequences, roughly 25% detected once. The sequenced material came from tumor tissue. The receptor set was obtained from a male donor with retroperitoneal liposarcoma. CDR3s include the opening cysteine and the closing phenylalanine or tryptophan. D genes are given only for firm matches. Expanded clones get a size class; other rows say once, few or many, or leave the size out.

>large|TRBV24-1|NA|TRBJ2-1
CATSPARGQLSHNEQFF
TGTGCCACCAGTCCCGCTCGGGGGCAGCTCAGTCACAATGAGCAGTTCTTC
>medium-sized|TRBV27|NA|TRBJ2-4
CASSPPGASDQKGQNIQYF
TGTGCCAGCAGTCCTCCCGGGGCTAGCGACCAAAAGGGGCAAAACATTCAGTACTTC
>NA|TRBV12-3/TRBV12-4|NA|TRBJ2-7
CASSPDSPVGVYEQYF
TGTGCCAGCAGCCCCGATTCGCCGGTCGGGGTTTACGAGCAGTACTTC
>NA|TRBV10-1|NA|TRBJ2-2
CASSEGTANTGELFF
TGCGCCAGCAGTGAGGGGACGGCGAACACCGGGGAGCTGTTTTTT
>NA|TRBV11-2|TRBD2|TRBJ2-3
CASSLAGGAPDTQYF
TGTGCCAGCAGCTTAGCGGGGGGGGCCCCAGATACGCAGTATTTT
>NA|TRBV12-5|NA|TRBJ1-2
CASGSEANYGYTF
TGTGCTAGTGGTTCAGAGGCCAACTATGGCTACACCTTC
>many|TRBV7-2|NA|TRBJ2-2
CASSLGRTGELFF
TGTGCCAGCAGCTTAGGCCGGACCGGGGAGCTGTTTTTT
>NA|TRBV25-1|NA|TRBJ2-1
CASSLTSGLLFDEQFF
TGTGCCAGCAGTCTGACCTCGGGGTTGCTGTTCGATGAGCAGTTCTTC
>NA|TRBV11-3|TRBD1|TRBJ2-7
CASTSRTGETYEQYF
TGTGCCAGCACCTCGAGGACAGGGGAGACCTACGAGCAGTACTTC
>medium-sized|TRBV7-2|TRBD1|TRBJ2-1
CASSLRTGNQETQFF
TGTGCCAGCAGCTTAAGGACAGGGAATCAAGAGACCCAGTTCTTC
>NA|TRBV12-3/TRBV12-4|TRBD2|TRBJ2-7
CASSRRRGSGRYEQYF
TGTGCCAGCAGCCGCAGGCGGGGTAGCGGGAGATACGAGCAGTACTTC
>NA|TRBV6-8|TRBD2|TRBJ2-5
CATPTSLAGGQETQYF
TGTGCCACCCCAACCTCCCTAGCGGGGGGCCAAGAGACCCAGTACTTC
>medium-sized|TRBV6-1|TRBD2|TRBJ2-5
CASSEIGGSRETQYF
TGTGCCAGCAGTGAAATTGGCGGGAGTCGGGAGACCCAGTACTTC
>many|TRBV7-2|TRBD2|TRBJ2-5
CASSLGPPSGRAEETQYF
TGTGCCAGCAGCTTAGGGCCCCCTAGCGGGAGGGCCGAAGAGACCCAGTACTTC
>many|TRBV7-9|NA|TRBJ2-1
CASSSDGKGPQGLDEQFF
TGTGCCAGCAGCTCCGACGGGAAGGGCCCTCAGGGTCTAGATGAGCAGTTCTTC